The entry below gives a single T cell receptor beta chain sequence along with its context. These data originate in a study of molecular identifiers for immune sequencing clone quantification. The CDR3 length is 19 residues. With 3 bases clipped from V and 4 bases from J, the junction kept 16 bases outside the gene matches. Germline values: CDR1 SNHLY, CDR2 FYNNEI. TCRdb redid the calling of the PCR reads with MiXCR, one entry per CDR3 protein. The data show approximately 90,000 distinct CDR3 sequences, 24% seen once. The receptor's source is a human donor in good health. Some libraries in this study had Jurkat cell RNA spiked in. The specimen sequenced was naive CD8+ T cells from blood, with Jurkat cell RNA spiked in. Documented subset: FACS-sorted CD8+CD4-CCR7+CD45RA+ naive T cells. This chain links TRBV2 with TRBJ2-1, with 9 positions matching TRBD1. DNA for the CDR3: TGTGCCAGCAGTGATCCCCGGACAGGGGTTAGCAGGGGGTACAATGAGCAGTTCTTC. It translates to CASSDPRTGVSRGYNEQFF.